This record concerns one T cell receptor beta chain sequence. There are a few counts of this clonotype. This receptor's antigen is unknown. No base qualities exist here, and no much larger clone lies one base off it. The entry originates in a study of T cells of healthy individuals (dated 2018 in TCRdb). V loses 7 bases, J loses 3 bases, and the germline ends lie 15 bases apart. From cysteine to phenylalanine, the CDR3 is 15 amino acids long. Only the CDR3 part of the read is kept: 45 bases, read in frame from the first base. CDR1 and CDR2, per the germline V gene (reference sequence), are LNHDA and SQIVND. The library was obtained by 5' RACE. Sequencing instrument: Illumina MiSeq. TCRdb reanalyzed the raw reads on its own, using fastp at Q25 for trimming and MiXCR for clone calling, and kept in-frame beta chains. Identical CDR3 proteins give one entry, which carries the most common genes and DNA. The sample table shows about 96,000 distinct CDR3 sequences, and approximately 15% are seen once. The leading ten clones occupy approximately 6% of the sample.

The clonotype comes from a human donor in good health. This chain is built from TRBV19 and TRBJ1-4, and TRBD1 may be the D gene, going by 5 matching bases. The CDR3 region has the sequence CASKVRGDSNEKLFF. The sequenced DNA: TGTGCCAGTAAGGTTCGTGGGGACTCTAATGAAAAACTGTTTTTT. With all but the CDR3 taken from the reference TRBV19 and TRBJ1-4 genes, the full variable domain is: DGGITQSPKYLFRKEGQNVTLSCEQNLNHDAMYWYRQDPGQGLRLIYYSQIVNDFQKGDIAEGYSVSREKKESFPLTVTSAQKNPTAFYLCASKVRGDSNEKLFFGSGTQLSVL.